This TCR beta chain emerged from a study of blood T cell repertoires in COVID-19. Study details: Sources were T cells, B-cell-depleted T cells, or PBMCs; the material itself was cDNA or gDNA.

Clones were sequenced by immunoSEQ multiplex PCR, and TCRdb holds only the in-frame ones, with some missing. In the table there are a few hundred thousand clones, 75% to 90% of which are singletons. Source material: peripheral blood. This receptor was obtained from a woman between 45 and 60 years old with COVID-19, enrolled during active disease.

The CDR3 is CAWRQHYEQYF. The DNA for the CDR3 is TGTGCCTGGAGACAACACTACGAGCAGTACTTC. This chain joins TRBV30 and TRBJ2-7, with unresolved D. From germline, CDR1 is GTSNPN and CDR2 SVGIG (reference sequence). V was pared by 3 bases and J by 3 bases, with 6 bases between. The CDR3 is 11 residues long.